The 16 T cell receptor beta chains below come from one sample, sequenced in a study of blood T cell repertoires in COVID-19. Sequenced by immunoSEQ multiplex PCR; TCRdb stores in-frame clones only, minus some. Of hundreds of thousands of clones listed, nearly 90% are singletons. The sample consisted of PBMCs or T cells enriched from blood (not recorded which). All receptors derive from a woman between 45 and 60 years old who had been exposed to COVID-19.

V usage is TRBV4-1 and J usage is TRBJ1-3; D gene unclear. CDR1 MGHRA and CDR2 YSYEKL come from the germline V gene. V lost 1 base and J lost 1, with 11 bases in between. This CDR3 has 16 residues. CDR3 amino acids: CASSQVEALSGNTIYF. The CDR3 DNA reads TGCGCCAGCAGCCAAGTTGAGGCGCTTTCTGGAAACACCATATATTTT.

The V gene is TRBV4-2, the J gene TRBJ1-2; D is possibly TRBD1 (6 bases). This CDR3 comprises 15 residues. The germline CDR1 and CDR2 sequences are LGHNA and YNFKEQ. Trimming shortened V by 1 base and J by 3 bases, and 12 bases separated the two germline ends. CDR3 sequence: CASSQASGAYYGYTF. CDR3 in DNA: TGTGCCAGCAGCCAAGCTTCAGGGGCTTACTATGGCTACACCTTC.

This clone was seen once. The gene calls are TRBV28 and TRBJ1-2, with TRBD1 matching over 8 bases. The CDR3 length is 13 residues. V gave up 6 bases and J gave up 4 bases; unmatched junction bases: 4. Germline CDR1 and CDR2: MDHEN and SYDVKM. The CDR3 coding sequence is TGTGCCAGCAGGGGGACAGGTAGCTATGGCTACACCTTC. Translated: CASRGTGSYGYTF.

The V and J genes are TRBV21-1 and TRBJ2-4; TRBD1, the table's D call, lacks a check against the DNA. TRBV21-1 is a pseudogene. The CDR3 totals 12 residues. As DNA, the CDR3 is TGTGCCAGCGCTCCAGGACAATTCATTCAGTACTTC. This translates into CASAPGQFIQYF.

This rearrangement joins TRBV11-2 to TRBJ2-7, with a possible D match to TRBD2 (6 bases). CDR3 size: 14 residues. V lost 5 bases to trimming and J lost 6 bases, with 17 bases between them. CDR1 and CDR2 (germline): SGHAT, FQNNGV. Written as DNA, the CDR3 is TGTGCCAGCAGCCCGGCGGGACTCCAAACCGAGCAGTACTTC. Translation gives CASSPAGLQTEQYF.

The V call is TRBV11-2, the J call TRBJ2-7, with 7 bases lining up with TRBD1. With 7 bases clipped from V and 6 bases from J, the junction kept 12 bases outside the gene matches. Germline CDR1 SGHAT, CDR2 FQNNGV. The CDR3 sequence is 14 residues long. The CDR3 nucleotides are TGTGCCAGCAACCCAACAGGGGAAGCCTCCGAGCAGTACTTC. Amino acid sequence: CASNPTGEASEQYF.

The V gene is TRBV28, the J gene TRBJ1-5; TRBD1 agrees at 11 bases. J was trimmed by 5 bases and V by 6 bases; bases with no gene match: 12. Looked up from germline, CDR1 is MDHEN and CDR2 is SYDVKM. CDR3 length: 17 residues. The DNA of the CDR3 is TGTGCCAGCAGCGCGTCGGGGGGGACAGGGGGACATCAGCCCCAGCATTTT. Protein: CASSASGGTGGHQPQHF.

The chain carries TRBV2 and TRBJ1-5, with TRBD1 identical over 10 bases. Trimming took 8 bases from V and 9 from J; bases not matched to a gene: 4. The CDR3 is made up of 12 amino acids. The germline CDR1 and CDR2 sequences are SNHLY and FYNNEI. CDR3 nucleotide sequence: TGTGCCAGCGGACAGGGGGTCGGGCCCCAGCATTTT. Translated, it gives CASGQGVGPQHF.

The rearrangement uses TRBV6-1 and TRBJ1-1, with 9 bases matching TRBD1. The junction had 9 bases not matched to a gene; V was cut back by 4 bases and J by 3 bases. CDR1 and CDR2 (germline): MNHNS, SASEGT. The CDR3 extends over 16 amino acids. In DNA, the CDR3 is TGTGCCAGCAGTGGTGGACCCGGGACAGGGTACACTGAAGCTTTCTTT. Its protein product is CASSGGPGTGYTEAFF.

Here the CDR3 reads CASKRGATDTQYF. CDR3 sequence (DNA): TGTGCCAGCAAACGGGGGGCCACAGATACGCAGTATTTT. The V and J genes are TRBV12-3 or TRBV12-4 and TRBJ2-3, with D perhaps matching TRBD2 (7 bases). Trimming cost V 7 bases and J 2 bases, with 10 bases left between them. The CDR3 extends over 13 amino acids.

This chain joins TRBV10-3 and TRBJ2-7; possibly TRBD1 for D (6 bases). The V end was cut by 8 bases, the J end by 3 bases, with 17 bases between. CDR3 length: 14 amino acids. The V gene's germline CDR1 is ENHRY and CDR2 SYGVKD. In DNA, the CDR3 is TGTGCCATCGGGGGCACAGGCGACAACTACGAGCAGTACTTC. Translated, it gives CAIGGTGDNYEQYF.

The chain carries TRBV21-1 and TRBJ1-2; the table calls TRBD1, which could not be checked here. TRBV21-1 is classified as a pseudogene. The CDR3 consists of 15 residues. The CDR3 DNA is TGTGCCAGCAGCAAATATACAGGGGGCCAATCTGGCTACACCTTC. It specifies CASSKYTGGQSGYTF.

The rearrangement uses TRBV28 and TRBJ1-5; 7 nucleotides match TRBD1. The CDR3 totals 14 residues. Germline CDR1 reads MDHEN; CDR2 reads SYDVKM. J gave up 1 base and V 8 bases, and 5 bases lay outside the gene matches. CDR3 DNA sequence: TGTGCCAGCGGGGACAGCCTAAGCAATCAGCCCCAGCATTTT. It is translated as CASGDSLSNQPQHF.

CDR3 amino acids: CASSVDGTDFTEAFF. The CDR3 bases are TGTGCCAGCAGCGTAGATGGGACAGATTTTACTGAAGCTTTCTTT. The chain has TRBV9 and TRBJ1-1, with 7 bases that match TRBD1. After removal of 0 bases from V and 5 bases from J, the junction contained 7 bases not matched to a gene. The CDR3 extends over 15 amino acids. Per the germline V gene, CDR1 is SGDLS and CDR2 is YYNGEE. Variable domain in full (rest from reference TRBV9 and TRBJ1-1): DSGVTQTPKHLITATGQRVTLRCSPRSGDLSVYWYQQSLDQGLQFLIQYYNGEERAKGNILERFSAQQFPDLHSELNLSSLELGDSALYFCASSVDGTDFTEAFFGQGTRLTVV.

The chain combines TRBV5-4 with TRBJ1-1; D possibly corresponds to TRBD1 (5 bases). Germline CDR1 SGHNT, CDR2 YYREEE (reference sequence). The CDR3 extends over 14 amino acids. The CDR3 loop is CVKHYGTGNTEAFF. The CDR3 DNA reads as TGTGTCAAGCATTACGGTACAGGGAACACTGAAGCTTTCTTT.

The V gene is TRBV28, the J gene TRBJ1-5; D gene uncertain. Germline V CDR1 and CDR2: MDHEN, SYDVKM. V lost 2 bases and J lost 4, with 6 bases in between. CDR3 length equals 13 residues. For the CDR3, the DNA is TGTGCCAGCAGTTTAATATCTAATCAGCCCCAGCATTTT. Translated: CASSLISNQPQHF.